The TCR beta chain under discussion was sequenced for a study of blood T cell repertoires in COVID-19. Whole-study context: Samples of COVID-19 (acute and convalescent) were obtained from the United States, Italy and Spain.

CDR1 MDHEN and CDR2 SYDVKM come from the germline V gene. This CDR3 is 17 amino acids long. V was clipped by 7 bases and J by 4 bases; unmatched bases: 13. Method: immunoSEQ multiplex PCR; TCRdb's copy keeps in-frame clones and lacks some. The sample has approximately 70,000 clones; 75% to 95% are singletons. The chain combines TRBV28 with TRBJ2-6; 7 bases line up with TRBD2. Material for sequencing was peripheral blood. The TCR comes from a woman aged 55-70 years with active COVID-19. CDR3 sequence: CASKAERGSAGANVLTF. The CDR3 DNA reads TGTGCCAGCAAGGCCGAGCGGGGAAGTGCGGGGGCCAACGTCCTGACTTTC. Variable domain in full (rest from reference TRBV28 and TRBJ2-6): DVKVTQSSRYLVKRTGEKVFLECVQDMDHENMFWYRQDPGLGLRLIYFSYDVKMKEKGDIPEGYSVSREKKERFSLILESASTNQTSMYLCASKAERGSAGANVLTFGAGSRLTVL.